This TCR beta chain was recorded in a study of T cell repertoires in cytomegalovirus infection. About the study: In public TCR beta signatures, there were indications of both CMV infection and matching HLA type. Study-level findings and limits: Summed frequency of shared TCR beta families picked out CMV carriers who also had the relevant HLA. Within the response measured ex vivo, HLA-C-restricted CMV-specific TCR beta clonotypes were dominant.

As for this clonotype: Its antigen is undetermined. One junction end does not reproduce the germline sequence, and a read error may be involved.

Per the germline V gene, CDR1 is LNHDA and CDR2 is SQIVND (reference sequence). This CDR3 comprises 15 residues. TCRdb re-analysed the reads in MiXCR, keeping a single row per CDR3 protein. The data contain hundreds of thousands of distinct CDR3 sequences, 20% to 25% of them seen just once; the ten biggest clones take up approximately 8%. Sample: CD8+ T cells from PBMCs. This TCR was recovered from a human donor in good health (CMV status not recorded). Some clones in this sample may be carry-over from other donors' samples. The V gene is TRBV19, the J gene TRBJ1-6; tentatively, D is TRBD1 (5 bases). The CDR3 DNA reads as TGTGCCAGCCAAGGACAAGACTCCTATAATTCACCCCCCCACTTT. The encoded protein is CASQGQDSYNSPPHF.